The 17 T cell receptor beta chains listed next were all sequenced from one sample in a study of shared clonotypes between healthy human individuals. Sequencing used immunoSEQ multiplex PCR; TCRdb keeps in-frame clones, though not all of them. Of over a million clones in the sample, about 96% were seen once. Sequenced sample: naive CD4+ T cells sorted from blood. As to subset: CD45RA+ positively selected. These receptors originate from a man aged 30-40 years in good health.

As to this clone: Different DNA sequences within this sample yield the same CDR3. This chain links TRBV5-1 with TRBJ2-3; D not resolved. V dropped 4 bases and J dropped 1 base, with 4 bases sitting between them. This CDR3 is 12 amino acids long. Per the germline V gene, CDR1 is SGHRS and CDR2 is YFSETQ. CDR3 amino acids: CASSRGTDTQYF. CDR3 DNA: TGCGCCAGCAGCCGGGGCACAGATACGCAGTATTTT.

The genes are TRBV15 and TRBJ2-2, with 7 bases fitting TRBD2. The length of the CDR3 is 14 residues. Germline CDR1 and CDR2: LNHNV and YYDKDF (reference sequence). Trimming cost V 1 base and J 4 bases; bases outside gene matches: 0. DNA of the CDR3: TGTGCCACCAGCAGAGCGGGAGGCACCGGGGAGCTGTTTTTT. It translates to CATSRAGGTGELFF.

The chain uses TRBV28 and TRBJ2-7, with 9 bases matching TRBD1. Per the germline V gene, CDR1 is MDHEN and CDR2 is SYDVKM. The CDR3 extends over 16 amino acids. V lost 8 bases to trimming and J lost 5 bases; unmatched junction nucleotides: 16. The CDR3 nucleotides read TGTGCCAGCCTACCTCTCGGACAGGGGCGAGCGGACGAGCAGTACTTC. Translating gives CASLPLGQGRADEQYF.

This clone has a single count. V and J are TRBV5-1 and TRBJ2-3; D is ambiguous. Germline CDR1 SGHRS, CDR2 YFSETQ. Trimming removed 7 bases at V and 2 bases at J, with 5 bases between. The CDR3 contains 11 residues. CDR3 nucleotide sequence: TGCGCCAGCCGTGACACAGATACGCAGTATTTT. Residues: CASRDTDTQYF.

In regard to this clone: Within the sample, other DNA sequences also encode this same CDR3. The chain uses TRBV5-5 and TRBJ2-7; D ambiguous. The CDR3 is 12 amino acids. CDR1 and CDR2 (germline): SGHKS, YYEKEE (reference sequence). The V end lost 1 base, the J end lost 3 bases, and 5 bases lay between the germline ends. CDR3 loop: CASSLTGYEQYF. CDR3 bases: TGTGCCAGCAGCTTGACGGGCTACGAGCAGTACTTC.

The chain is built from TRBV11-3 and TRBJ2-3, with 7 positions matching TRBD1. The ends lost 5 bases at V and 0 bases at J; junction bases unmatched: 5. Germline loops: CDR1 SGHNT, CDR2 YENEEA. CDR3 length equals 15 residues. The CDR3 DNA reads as TGTGCCAGCAGCCCCTCGACAGGGAGCACAGATACGCAGTATTTT. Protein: CASSPSTGSTDTQYF.

CDR3 DNA sequence: TGTGCCACCCTCCGCGGGACAGGGTGGACAGATACGCAGTATTTT. Encoded protein: CATLRGTGWTDTQYF. The rearrangement uses TRBV2 and TRBJ2-3; 9 positions agree with TRBD1. The CDR3 spans 15 residues. Looked up from germline, CDR1 is SNHLY and CDR2 is FYNNEI. The ends lost 10 bases at V and 3 bases at J; junction bases unmatched: 11. Together with reference TRBV2 and TRBJ2-3, the CDR3 gives the full variable domain: EPEVTQTPSHQVTQMGQEVILRCVPISNHLYFYWYRQILGQKVEFLVSFYNNEISEKSEIFDDQFSVERPDGSNFTLKIRSTKLEDSAMYFCATLRGTGWTDTQYFGPGTRLTVL.

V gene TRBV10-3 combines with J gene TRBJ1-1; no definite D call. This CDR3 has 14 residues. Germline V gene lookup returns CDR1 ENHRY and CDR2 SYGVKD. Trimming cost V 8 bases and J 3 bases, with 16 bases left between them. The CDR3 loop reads CAILRRASDTEAFF. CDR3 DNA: TGTGCCATCTTGAGGAGGGCTTCGGACACTGAAGCTTTCTTT.

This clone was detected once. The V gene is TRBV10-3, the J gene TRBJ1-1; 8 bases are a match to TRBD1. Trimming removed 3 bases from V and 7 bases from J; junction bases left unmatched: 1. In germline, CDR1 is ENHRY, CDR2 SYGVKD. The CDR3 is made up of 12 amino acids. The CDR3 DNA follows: TGTGCCATCAGTGAAGACAGGGGTGAAGCTTTCTTT. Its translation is CAISEDRGEAFF.

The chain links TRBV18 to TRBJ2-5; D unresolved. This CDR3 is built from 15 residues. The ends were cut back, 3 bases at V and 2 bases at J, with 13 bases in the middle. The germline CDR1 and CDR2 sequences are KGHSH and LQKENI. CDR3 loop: CASSPYPSVQETQYF. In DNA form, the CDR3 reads TGTGCCAGCTCACCCTATCCGTCGGTGCAAGAGACCCAGTACTTC.

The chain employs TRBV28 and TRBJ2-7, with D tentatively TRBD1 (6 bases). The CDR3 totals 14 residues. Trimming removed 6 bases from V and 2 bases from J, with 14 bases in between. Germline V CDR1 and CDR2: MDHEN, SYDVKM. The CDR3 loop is CASRDNRVPYEQYF. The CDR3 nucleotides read TGTGCCAGCAGGGACAACAGGGTCCCCTACGAGCAGTACTTC.

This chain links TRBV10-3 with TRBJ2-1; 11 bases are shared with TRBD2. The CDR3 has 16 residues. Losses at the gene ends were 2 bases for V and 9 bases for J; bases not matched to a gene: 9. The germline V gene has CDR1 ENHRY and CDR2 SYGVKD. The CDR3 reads CAISERTSGGRAEQFF. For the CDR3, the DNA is TGTGCCATCAGTGAGAGAACTAGCGGGGGTCGGGCTGAGCAGTTCTTC.

CDR3 amino acids: CASGPVARAVVTDTQYF. In DNA form, the CDR3 reads TGTGCCAGCGGCCCGGTGGCGCGCGCGGTTGTCACAGATACGCAGTATTTT. The V and J genes are TRBV2 and TRBJ2-3, with D unresolved. The CDR3 extends over 17 amino acids. Germline assignment: CDR1 SNHLY and CDR2 FYNNEI. The V gene lost 8 bases and the J gene lost 2 bases, with 23 bases spanning the gap.

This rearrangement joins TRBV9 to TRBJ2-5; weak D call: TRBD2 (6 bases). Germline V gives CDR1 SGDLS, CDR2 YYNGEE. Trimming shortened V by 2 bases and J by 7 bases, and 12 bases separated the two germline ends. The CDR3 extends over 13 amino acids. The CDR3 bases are TGTGCCAGCAGCGTGGAGGGTGTGGGGACCCAGTACTTC. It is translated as CASSVEGVGTQYF.

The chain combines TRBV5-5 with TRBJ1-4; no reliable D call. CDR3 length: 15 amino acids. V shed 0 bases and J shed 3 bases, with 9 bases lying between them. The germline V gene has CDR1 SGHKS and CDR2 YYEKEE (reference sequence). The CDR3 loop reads CASSLAATPNEKLFF. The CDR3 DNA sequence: TGTGCCAGCAGCTTGGCAGCTACTCCTAATGAAAAACTGTTTTTT. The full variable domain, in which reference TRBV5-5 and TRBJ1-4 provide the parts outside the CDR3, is DAGVTQSPTHLIKTRGQQVTLRCSPISGHKSVSWYQQVLGQGPQFIFQYYEKEERGRGNFPDRFSARQFPNYSSELNVNALLLGDSALYLCASSLAATPNEKLFFGSGTQLSVL.

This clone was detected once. The CDR3 loop is CASSPLGTSASGEQFF. In DNA, the CDR3 is TGTGCCAGCTCACCATTAGGGACTAGCGCTTCGGGTGAGCAGTTCTTC. The rearrangement uses TRBV18 and TRBJ2-1; TRBD2 matches at 10 bases. This CDR3 has 16 amino acids. CDR1 KGHSH and CDR2 LQKENI come from the germline V gene. J gave up 9 bases and V 2 bases, and 10 bases lay outside the gene matches.

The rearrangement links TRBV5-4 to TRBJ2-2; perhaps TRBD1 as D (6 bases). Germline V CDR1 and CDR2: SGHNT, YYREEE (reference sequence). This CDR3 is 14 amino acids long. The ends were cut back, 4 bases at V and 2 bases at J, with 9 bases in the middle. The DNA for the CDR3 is TGTGCCAGCAGCGAGGGACAAAACACCGGGGAGCTGTTTTTT. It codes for CASSEGQNTGELFF.